The source of this TCR beta chain is a study of OX40 agonist ivuxolimab in advanced cancers. General study findings and limits: In the 0.1-3.0 mg/kg groups, partial responders showed among the lowest expansion.

This table comes from immunoSEQ multiplex PCR, and its TCRdb copy is limited to in-frame clones, with some not included. The sample lists tens of thousands of clones, around 90% seen once, with approximately 16% in the top ten. This CDR3 spans 18 amino acids. The germline gives CDR1 SGHVS, CDR2 FNYEAQ. V lost 1 base to trimming and J lost 4 bases; unmatched junction nucleotides: 12. In regard to this clone: Its specificity is not known.

The genes are TRBV7-6 and TRBJ2-7, with TRBD2 matching over 11 bases. The receptor was isolated from an adult with an advanced solid tumor such as melanoma, head and neck, liver or kidney cancer. The starting material was CD4+ or CD8+ T cells sorted from blood, obtained in a trial of the OX40 agonist ivuxolimab. The CDR3 DNA is TGTGCCAGCAGCTTAGGGACTAGCGGGTCCCTCCGGACTTACGAGCAGTACTTC. Amino acid sequence: CASSLGTSGSLRTYEQYF.